The following is a TCR beta chain sequence with its context. What it binds is unknown. This CDR3 contains 12 residues. Germline CDR1 MNHEY, CDR2 SVGAGI. The libraries of TRB cDNA were prepared using 5' RACE with UMI labels. TCRdb re-called the 5' RACE reads; one entry per CDR3 protein, DNA not given. This sample contains approximately 5,000 distinct CDR3 sequences. The data belong to a study of CXCR3-negative and CXCR3-positive naive CD8 T cells. Study-wide results and limits: Both naive subsets had comparably high diversity; memory CD8+ cells much lower. CXCR3-negative naive cells had less hydrophobic TRB CDR3s than did CXCR3-positive naive cells.

The sequenced sample was naive CXCR3+ CD8+ T cells from blood. Subset here: CD45RO-CCR7+CD27+CD95- naive CD8+ T cells expressing CXCR3 (TNR3+). The TCR comes from a human donor in good health. Some clones in this sample may be carry-over from other donors' samples. The genes are TRBV6-5 and TRBJ1-1. This CDR3 reads CASSYATGEAFF.